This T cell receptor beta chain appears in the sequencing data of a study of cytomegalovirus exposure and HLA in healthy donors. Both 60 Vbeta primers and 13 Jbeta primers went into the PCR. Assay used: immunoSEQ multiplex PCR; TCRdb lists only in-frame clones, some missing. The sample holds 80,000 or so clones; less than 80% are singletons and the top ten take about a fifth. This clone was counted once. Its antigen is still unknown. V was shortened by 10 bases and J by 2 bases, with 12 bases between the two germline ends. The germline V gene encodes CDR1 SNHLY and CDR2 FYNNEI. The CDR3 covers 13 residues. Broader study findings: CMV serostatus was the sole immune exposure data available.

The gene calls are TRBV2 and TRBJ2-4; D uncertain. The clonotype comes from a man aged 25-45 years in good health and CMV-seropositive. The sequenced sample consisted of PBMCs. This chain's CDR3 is CATQYGSKNIQYF. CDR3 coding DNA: TGTGCCACCCAATACGGGTCCAAAAACATTCAGTACTTC. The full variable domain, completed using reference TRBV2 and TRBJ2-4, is EPEVTQTPSHQVTQMGQEVILRCVPISNHLYFYWYRQILGQKVEFLVSFYNNEISEKSEIFDDQFSVERPDGSNFTLKIRSTKLEDSAMYFCATQYGSKNIQYFGAGTRLSVL.